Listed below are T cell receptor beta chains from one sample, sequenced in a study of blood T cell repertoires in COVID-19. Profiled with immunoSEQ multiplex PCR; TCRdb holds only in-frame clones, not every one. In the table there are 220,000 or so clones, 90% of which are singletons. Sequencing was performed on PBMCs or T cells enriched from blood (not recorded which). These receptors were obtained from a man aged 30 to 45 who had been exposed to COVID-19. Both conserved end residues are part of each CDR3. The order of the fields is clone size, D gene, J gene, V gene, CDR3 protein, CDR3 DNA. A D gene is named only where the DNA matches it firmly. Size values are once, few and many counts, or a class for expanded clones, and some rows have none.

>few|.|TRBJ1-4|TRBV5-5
CASTLWGDNEKLFF
TGTGCCAGCACCTTGTGGGGCGATAATGAAAAACTGTTTTTT
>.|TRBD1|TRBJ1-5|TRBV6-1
CASSEAWGQVNQPQHF
TGTGCCAGCAGTGAAGCGTGGGGACAGGTGAATCAGCCCCAGCATTTT
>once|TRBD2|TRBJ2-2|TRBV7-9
CASSLALSSGGSTGELFF
TGTGCCAGCAGCTTAGCCTTATCGAGCGGGGGAAGCACCGGGGAGCTGTTTTTT
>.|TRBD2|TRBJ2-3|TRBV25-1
CASSEYFSMTSAGDTQYF
TGTGCCAGCAGTGAATATTTTTCGATGACTAGCGCGGGAGATACGCAGTATTTT
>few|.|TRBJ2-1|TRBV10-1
CASSPDSRGYNEQFF
TGCGCCAGCAGCCCAGACAGCCGAGGATACAATGAGCAGTTCTTC
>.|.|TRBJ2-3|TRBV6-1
CASSEEWGRDTQYF
TGTGCCAGCAGTGAAGAGTGGGGGCGCGATACGCAGTATTTT
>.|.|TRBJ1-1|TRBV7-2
CASSLGGVLMNTEAFF
TGTGCCAGCAGCTTAGGGGGAGTTTTAATGAACACTGAAGCTTTCTTT
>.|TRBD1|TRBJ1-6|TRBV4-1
CASSHLQGADSPLHF
TGCGCCAGCAGCCACTTACAGGGGGCAGATTCACCCCTCCACTTT
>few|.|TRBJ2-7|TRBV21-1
CASSKAKTTSSYEQYF
TGTGCCAGCAGCAAAGCAAAGACAACTAGCTCCTACGAGCAGTACTTC
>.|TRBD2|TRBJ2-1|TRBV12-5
CASGLFSLTLAGVYNEQFF
TGTGCTAGTGGTTTGTTTAGCCTCACCCTAGCGGGGGTCTACAATGAGCAGTTCTTC
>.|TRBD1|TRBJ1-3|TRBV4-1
CASSRGGGQGFTGNTIYF
TGCGCCAGCAGCCGGGGTGGAGGACAGGGGTTTACTGGAAACACCATATATTTT
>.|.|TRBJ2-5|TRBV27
CASSLFREETQYF
TGTGCCAGCAGTTTATTTCGGGAAGAGACCCAGTACTTC
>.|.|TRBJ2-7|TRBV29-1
CSVLLRGVYEQYF
TGCAGCGTTCTATTACGCGGAGTCTACGAGCAGTACTTC
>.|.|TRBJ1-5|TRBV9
CASSVSPDQPQHF
TGTGCCAGCAGCGTAAGCCCGGATCAGCCCCAGCATTTT
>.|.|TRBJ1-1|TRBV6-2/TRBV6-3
CASSYQGPNTEAFF
TGTGCCAGCAGTTATCAGGGTCCGAACACTGAAGCTTTCTTT
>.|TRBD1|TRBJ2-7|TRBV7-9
CASSPPTIDRGEQYF
TGTGCCAGCAGCCCACCAACCATAGACAGGGGAGAGCAGTACTTC
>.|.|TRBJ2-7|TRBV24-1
CATSPGDEQYF
TGTGCCACCAGTCCCGGGGACGAGCAGTACTTC